This T cell receptor (beta chain) was obtained from a study of shared clonotypes between healthy human individuals. CDR3 length: 12 residues. The trim removed 3 bases at V and 3 bases at J, leaving 1 base unmatched. Germline CDR1 is GTSNPN and CDR2 is SVGIG (reference sequence). Clones were read by immunoSEQ multiplex PCR, and TCRdb kept only the in-frame ones, dropping some. The sample consists of hundreds of thousands of clones, just under 97% of them appearing once. Only CD45RO-negative cells positively selected for CCR7 counted as naive CD8 cells, so terminally differentiated effector memory CD45RA+ cells were excluded. For this clone: This CDR3 is also generated by other DNA sequences in the sample.

This chain uses TRBV30 with TRBJ2-7; 8 bases are a match to TRBD2. The sequenced sample was naive CD8+ T cells sorted from blood. This TCR was sampled from a woman younger than 45 in good health. DNA of the CDR3: TGTGCCTGGAGCGGGGGGGGCTACGAGCAGTACTTC. It yields the protein CAWSGGGYEQYF.